This T cell receptor beta chain was recorded in a study of blood T cells in healthy people across ages. V shed 0 bases and J shed 0 bases, with 7 bases lying between them. The CDR3 loop spans 15 amino acids. Germline CDR1 and CDR2: SGHKS and YYEKEE (reference sequence). Donors were systemically healthy Caucasian individuals from Russia aged about 6 to 90 years. Points on this clonotype: Its specificity is not known.

Study-wide results and caveats: More naive CD4+ cells and higher diversity marked long-lived donors relative to aged donors. Older age coincided with a roughly linear decline in TCR beta diversity per million T cells.

Sample-barcoded 5' priming and a J-beta primer mix drove a second PCR of about 6 to 12 cycles. Each cDNA molecule received a tag from a template-switch adaptor that had 12 random nucleotides. A single record per CDR3 protein comes from TCRdb applying MiXCR to the 5' RACE reads. The sample carries fewer than 900,000 distinct CDR3 sequences, around 34% recorded once. The clonotype comes from a man younger than 35 in good health. The source material was blood. The V gene is TRBV5-5, the J gene TRBJ1-5; D is undetermined. The CDR3 DNA reads as TGTGCCAGCAGCTTGGCCGTGTATAGCAATCAGCCCCAGCATTTT. Protein sequence: CASSLAVYSNQPQHF.